Below are 13 T cell receptor beta chains sequenced from a single sample in a study of Graves' ophthalmopathy and Graves' hyperthyroidism. RNA transcripts yielded amplified TCR beta CDR3 regions. An initial RT-PCR round employing HTBI primers preceded a second-round multiplex PCR. A single record per CDR3 protein comes from TCRdb applying MiXCR to the multiplex PCR reads. The sample records roughly 500,000 distinct CDR3 sequences, roughly an eighth being singletons. The sequenced sample was blood. Source of these receptors: a woman younger than 45 with Graves' ophthalmopathy.

This clonotype was counted at least ten times. This sequence joins TRBV6-2 or TRBV6-3 and TRBJ2-6, with a possible D match to TRBD2 (6 bases). This CDR3 spans 15 amino acids. Looked up from germline, CDR1 is MNHEY and CDR2 is SVGEGT. V shed 7 bases and J shed 4 bases, with 14 bases lying between them. CDR3 sequence reads: CASIGLLPGANVLTF. The CDR3 DNA reads as TGTGCCAGCATCGGACTACTTCCCGGGGCCAACGTCCTGACTTTC.

This clonotype was counted ten times or more. The rearrangement links TRBV20-1 to TRBJ1-6; no firm D call. There are 14 residues in the CDR3. CDR1 is DFQATT, CDR2 SNEGSKA, per germline (reference sequence). Trimming pared 3 bases from V and 4 bases from J, leaving 10 bases between. CDR3 nucleotide sequence: TGCAGTGCTAGGACTGGGGATTATAATTCACCCCTCCACTTT. Protein sequence: CSARTGDYNSPLHF.

The rearrangement uses TRBV3-1 and TRBJ2-7, with 9 bases lining up with TRBD1. Germline-derived CDR1 and CDR2 are LGHDT and YNNKEL (reference sequence). The CDR3 loop spans 15 amino acids. V shed 0 bases, J shed 4 bases, and the junction held 4 bases outside the gene matches. CDR3 in DNA: TGTGCCAGCAGCCAAGACGGACAGGGGCAATACGAGCAGTACTTC. Translating it yields CASSQDGQGQYEQYF.

The table lists this clonotype with many counts. The V and J genes are TRBV7-6 and TRBJ1-1, with D tentatively TRBD1 (5 bases). V was clipped by 4 bases and J by 8 bases, with 23 bases between them. CDR1 is SGHVS and CDR2 is FNYEAQ in the germline V gene. There are 16 residues in the CDR3. CDR3 bases: TGTGCCAGCAGCTCCACCCCCCTTGCTCAGGGTGTAGAAGCTTTCTTT. This translates into CASSSTPLAQGVEAFF.

The chain uses TRBV12-3 or TRBV12-4 and TRBJ2-2; 12 bases agree with TRBD1. This CDR3 is 15 amino acids long. V shed 7 bases, J shed 7 bases, and the junction held 7 bases outside the gene matches. CDR3 residues: CASTLGQGAVGELFF. In nucleotides, the CDR3 is TGTGCCAGCACCCTGGGACAGGGGGCGGTCGGGGAGCTGTTTTTT.

The V call is TRBV15, the J call TRBJ2-2, with D possibly called TRBD1 or TRBD2 (5 bases each). Germline CDR1 and CDR2: LNHNV and YYDKDF (reference sequence). The CDR3 has 14 residues. V gave up 7 bases and J gave up 8 bases, with 17 bases separating them. The CDR3 coding sequence is TGTGCCACCATCCCCCGGGGCCCCAGGGGGGAGCTGTTTTTT. Its translation: CATIPRGPRGELFF.

This clonotype appeared many times. V is TRBV5-1 and J is TRBJ2-6; D might be TRBD1 (6 bases). This CDR3 has 18 residues. Germline-derived CDR1 and CDR2 are SGHRS and YFSETQ. The V gene lost 0 bases and the J gene lost 4 bases, with 17 bases spanning the gap. This CDR3 is CASSLDSGEKHGANVLTF. The CDR3 DNA follows: TGCGCCAGCAGCTTGGATTCAGGGGAGAAGCACGGGGCCAACGTCCTGACTTTC.

This clonotype was picked up many times. The gene calls are TRBV6-5 and TRBJ2-7, with D perhaps TRBD1 or TRBD2 (5 bases each). V dropped 2 bases and J dropped 4 bases, with 15 bases sitting between them. CDR1 is MNHEY, CDR2 SVGAGI, per germline. This CDR3 is built from 15 residues. CDR3 amino acids: CASSYQSGGGYEQYF. CDR3 DNA: TGTGCCAGCAGTTACCAGAGTGGTGGGGGATACGAGCAGTACTTC.

This clonotype appeared many times. The chain is built from TRBV6-5 and TRBJ2-7; D is undetermined. V lost 2 bases and J 5 bases, leaving 7 bases between the germline ends. The CDR3 is 12 residues long. Germline V gene sequence: CDR1 MNHEY, CDR2 SVGAGI. The CDR3, as DNA: TGTGCCAGCAGTTACCTTATAGACGAGCAGTACTTC. Protein product: CASSYLIDEQYF.

The sample holds many counts of this clonotype. The rearrangement joins TRBV5-6 to TRBJ1-1, with 7 bases matching TRBD1. V was clipped by 4 bases and J by 3 bases; unmatched bases: 3. The CDR3 runs to 13 residues. The germline CDR1 and CDR2 sequences are SGHDT and YYEEEE. The DNA for the CDR3 is TGTGCCAGCAGCGACGACAGGGACACTGAAGCTTTCTTT. Translating gives CASSDDRDTEAFF.

This clonotype was picked up many times. The chain has TRBV30 and TRBJ1-1; 8 bases map to TRBD1. The CDR3 is made up of 13 amino acids. With V trimmed by 2 bases and J by 4 bases, 3 bases remained unmatched. Germline V CDR1 and CDR2: GTSNPN, SVGIG (reference sequence). CDR3 sequence (DNA): TGTGCCTGGAGTACAACAGGGGGCACTGAAGCTTTCTTT. Protein: CAWSTTGGTEAFF.

This clonotype was observed many times. The gene calls are TRBV19 and TRBJ1-1, with D uncertain. The germline V and J ends were trimmed by 6 bases and 2 bases, with 13 bases remaining between them. This CDR3 spans 14 amino acids. Germline CDR1 LNHDA, CDR2 SQIVND (reference sequence). The CDR3 sequence: CASSPWGVNTEAFF. Written as DNA, the CDR3 is TGTGCCAGTAGCCCCTGGGGAGTAAACACTGAAGCTTTCTTT.

This clonotype was picked up many times. The chain has TRBV20-1 and TRBJ1-2; D might be TRBD1 (5 bases). The germline V and J ends were trimmed by 3 bases and 1 base, with 12 bases remaining between them. The V gene's germline CDR1 is DFQATT and CDR2 SNEGSKA (reference sequence). The CDR3 has 14 amino acids. The CDR3 loop is CSASGSGHNYGYTF. CDR3 DNA sequence: TGCAGTGCTAGTGGGTCAGGACATAACTATGGCTACACCTTC.